What follows describes a single T cell receptor (beta chain). Original processing notes: Amplified reference gene primers provided the basis for estimating nucleated cell counts. Measured with immunoSEQ multiplex PCR; TCRdb has only the in-frame clones, and not every one. That table is the source of V, J and clone size, and D and trimming were worked out from the DNA. The data hold 240,000 or so clones, with approximately 82% observed a single time. This entry comes from a study of blood T cell repertoires in COVID-19. Trimming cost V 7 bases and J 0 bases, with 18 bases left between them. This CDR3 is 16 amino acids long. In germline, CDR1 is SQVTM, CDR2 ANQGSEA.

The specimen sequenced was peripheral blood. The chain carries TRBV29-1 and TRBJ1-4; D remains unclear. The sequence was obtained from a young man who had recovered from COVID-19. The CDR3 is CSDPGADCTTNEKLFF. The CDR3 coding sequence is TGCAGCGACCCGGGAGCGGATTGTACAACTAATGAAAAACTGTTTTTT.